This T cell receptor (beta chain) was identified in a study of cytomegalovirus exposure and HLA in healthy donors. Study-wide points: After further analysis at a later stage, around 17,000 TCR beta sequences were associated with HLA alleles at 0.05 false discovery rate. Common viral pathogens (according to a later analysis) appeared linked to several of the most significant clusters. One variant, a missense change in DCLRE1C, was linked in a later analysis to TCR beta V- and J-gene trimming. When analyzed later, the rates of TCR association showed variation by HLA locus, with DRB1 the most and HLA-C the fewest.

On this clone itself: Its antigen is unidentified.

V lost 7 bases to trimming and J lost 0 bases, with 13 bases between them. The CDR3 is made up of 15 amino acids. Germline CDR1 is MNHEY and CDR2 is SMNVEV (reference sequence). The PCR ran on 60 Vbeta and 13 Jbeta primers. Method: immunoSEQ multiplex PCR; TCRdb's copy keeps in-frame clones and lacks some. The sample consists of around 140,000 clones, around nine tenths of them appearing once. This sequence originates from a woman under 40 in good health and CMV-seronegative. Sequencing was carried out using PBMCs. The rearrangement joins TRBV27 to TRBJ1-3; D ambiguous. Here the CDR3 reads CASTSLTSSGNTIYF. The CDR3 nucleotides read TGTGCCAGCACGTCCCTCACAAGCTCTGGAAACACCATATATTTT.